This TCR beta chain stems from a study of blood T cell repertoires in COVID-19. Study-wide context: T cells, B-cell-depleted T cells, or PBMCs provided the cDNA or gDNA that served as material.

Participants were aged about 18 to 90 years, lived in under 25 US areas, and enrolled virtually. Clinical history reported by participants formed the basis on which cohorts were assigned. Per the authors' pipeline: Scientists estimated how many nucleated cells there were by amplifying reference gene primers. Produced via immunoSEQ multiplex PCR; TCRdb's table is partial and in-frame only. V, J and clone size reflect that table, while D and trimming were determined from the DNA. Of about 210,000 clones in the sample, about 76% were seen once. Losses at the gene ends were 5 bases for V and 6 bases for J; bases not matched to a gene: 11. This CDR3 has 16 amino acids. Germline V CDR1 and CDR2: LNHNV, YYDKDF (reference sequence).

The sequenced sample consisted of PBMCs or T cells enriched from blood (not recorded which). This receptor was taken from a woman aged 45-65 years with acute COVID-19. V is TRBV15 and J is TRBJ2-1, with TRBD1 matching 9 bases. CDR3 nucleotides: TGTGCCACCAGCTTAACAGGGGGCCTGGCGGGCAATGAGCAGTTCTTC. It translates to CATSLTGGLAGNEQFF.